The subject of this entry is one T cell receptor beta chain. Antigen specificity is unknown. Using immunoSEQ multiplex PCR, the repertoire was profiled, and TCRdb retains in-frame clones only, with some absent. The table records around 4,900 clones, approximately 82% of them present only once. This sample is part of a study of immune evolution from preneoplasia to lung adenocarcinoma. Study-wide findings and caveats: Clonality was highest in normal lung, lower in later-stage lesions apparently.

The junction had 7 bases not matched to a gene; V was cut back by 5 bases and J by 5 bases. Germline CDR1 is MDHEN and CDR2 is SYDVKM. This CDR3 is built from 16 residues. Resections took place in Japan or China from about 2014 to 2018. Input material: FFPE lung adenocarcinoma in situ tissue. The clonotype was recovered from a person between 65 and 79 years old with lung adenocarcinoma. The J gene is TRBJ2-2, the V gene TRBV28; 11 nucleotides agree with TRBD2. CDR3 amino acids: CASSLTSGRGTGELFF. The CDR3 DNA sequence: TGTGCCAGCAGTCTTACTAGCGGGAGAGGGACCGGGGAGCTGTTTTTT.